These 30 T cell receptor beta chains share one sample of origin, sequenced in a study of T-cell reconstitution after alpha-beta-depleted transplantation in children (dated by TCRdb to 2016 to 2017). The protocol used for the library was PCR. Instrument used: Illumina HiSeq 2500. TCR libraries were prepared with molecular barcoding, using unique molecular identifiers to normalize TCRbeta repertoire quantification. Using fastp trimming at Q25 and MiXCR clonotype assembly, TCRdb reanalyzed the public sequencing data and kept in-frame beta chains. For every CDR3 protein sequence, its rows merge into one entry that carries the most common genes and DNA. The sample has around 370,000 distinct CDR3 sequences on record, under 13% of them singletons. The ten largest clones add up to under 3% of the sample. The source material was PBMCs from the stem cell graft donor, sampled from the stem cell graft. These TCRs come from a human donor who donated a stem cell graft to a child with acute lymphoblastic leukemia.

This clonotype was picked up a small number of times. The chain links TRBV20-1 to TRBJ2-7, with 11 nucleotides matching TRBD2. Germline CDR1 is DFQATT and CDR2 is SNEGSKA (reference sequence). The V segment lost 2 bases and the J segment 4 bases; nucleotides outside the gene matches: 4. The CDR3 contains 14 residues. The CDR3 is CSARMPSGGYEQYF. In DNA, the CDR3 is TGCAGTGCTAGAATGCCTAGCGGGGGGTACGAGCAGTACTTC.

The sample holds a few counts of this clonotype. The rearrangement uses TRBV29-1 and TRBJ2-7; D might be TRBD1 or TRBD2, each matching 5 bases. The V end was cut by 6 bases, the J end by 6 bases, with 18 bases between. Germline V lookup: CDR1 SQVTM, CDR2 ANQGSEA. This CDR3 has 13 amino acids. CDR3 coding DNA: TGCAGCGTGGAATCTCGAGGGGAAGGCGAGCAGTACTTC. Protein sequence: CSVESRGEGEQYF.

This clonotype was observed a few times. This sequence joins TRBV7-9 and TRBJ2-1, with a possible D match to TRBD2 (6 bases). The ends were cut back, 6 bases at V and 8 bases at J, with 11 bases in the middle. Germline-derived CDR1 and CDR2 are SEHNR and FQNEAQ (reference sequence). The CDR3 is 12 residues long. This CDR3 is CASRLEGHEQFF. The CDR3 region has the DNA TGTGCCAGCAGGCTGGAGGGGCATGAGCAGTTCTTC.

The J gene is TRBJ1-1, the V gene TRBV27, with TRBD1 matching 9 bases. Trimming cost V 5 bases and J 5 bases; bases outside gene matches: 12. The CDR3 totals 16 residues. Germline V CDR1 and CDR2: MNHEY, SMNVEV (reference sequence). Written as DNA, the CDR3 is TGTGCCAGCAGTGCCCCCGGGACAGGGAGTTGGACTGAAGCTTTCTTT. It yields the protein CASSAPGTGSWTEAFF.

V gene TRBV24-1 combines with J gene TRBJ2-2, with D perhaps TRBD1 or TRBD2 (5 bases each). Per germline, CDR1 KGHDR and CDR2 SFDVKD. The CDR3 totals 14 residues. The V and J ends lost 8 bases and 1 base respectively, with 10 bases between them. The CDR3 spells CATKQAGNTGELFF. The CDR3 region has the DNA TGTGCCACCAAACAGGCGGGGAACACCGGGGAGCTGTTTTTT.

This clonotype was detected only a few times. The gene calls are TRBV7-9 and TRBJ2-1; 8 bases agree with TRBD2. The germline gives CDR1 SEHNR, CDR2 FQNEAQ (reference sequence). The CDR3 length is 13 residues. Germline trimming cut 2 bases from V and 8 bases from J; bases unmatched to any gene: 2. The CDR3: CASSLPAGDEQFF. For the CDR3, the DNA is TGTGCCAGCAGCTTACCAGCGGGGGATGAGCAGTTCTTC.

This clonotype was counted between two and nine times. This chain's CDR3 is CASSPVLAGPSYEQYF. CDR3 DNA: TGTGCCAGCAGCCCTGTACTAGCGGGGCCTTCCTACGAGCAGTACTTC. The chain combines TRBV7-9 with TRBJ2-7; 10 positions agree with TRBD2. The CDR3 totals 16 residues. V shed 5 bases and J 1 base; nucleotides not matched to a gene: 8. Germline CDR1 reads SEHNR; CDR2 reads FQNEAQ (reference sequence).

This clonotype was observed many times. The chain joins TRBV7-8 to TRBJ2-3; TRBD2 matches 11 bases. From germline, CDR1 is SGHVS and CDR2 FQNEAQ. The CDR3 extends over 15 amino acids. V shed 5 bases and J 6 bases; nucleotides not matched to a gene: 7. CDR3 residues: CASSVSGRAEDTQYF. CDR3 coding DNA: TGTGCCAGCAGCGTTAGCGGGAGGGCTGAGGATACGCAGTATTTT.

This clonotype came up many times. The gene calls are TRBV7-3 and TRBJ2-3; TRBD2 matches at 8 bases. This CDR3 has 13 residues. Looked up from germline, CDR1 is SGHTA and CDR2 is FQGTGA. The trim removed 3 bases at V and 6 bases at J, leaving 2 bases unmatched. The CDR3 loop is CASSFREGDTQYF. Here the CDR3 DNA reads TGTGCCAGCAGCTTCCGGGAGGGGGATACGCAGTATTTT.

J is TRBJ1-1 and V is TRBV27, with no clear D. The CDR3 is 11 amino acids. The ends were cut back, 6 bases at V and 11 bases at J, with 13 bases in the middle. In germline, CDR1 is MNHEY, CDR2 SMNVEV (reference sequence). The CDR3, as DNA: TGTGCCAGCAGGGGTTTGGAGAGGGCTTTCTTT. It translates to CASRGLERAFF.

This clonotype was seen a handful of times. The chain joins TRBV27 to TRBJ2-1; D remains ambiguous. V lost 3 bases and J 5 bases, leaving 11 bases between the germline ends. This CDR3 spans 14 amino acids. The germline gives CDR1 MNHEY, CDR2 SMNVEV (reference sequence). CDR3 in amino acids: CASSFLGGHNEQFF. The CDR3 nucleotides read TGTGCCAGCAGTTTTCTGGGCGGACACAATGAGCAGTTCTTC.

The genes are TRBV28 and TRBJ2-3; the D gene is possibly TRBD1 (6 bases). Trimming stripped 4 bases from V and 2 bases from J, with 19 bases between. Germline V gives CDR1 MDHEN, CDR2 SYDVKM. CDR3 length: 17 residues. DNA of the CDR3: TGTGCCAGCAGTTCCCGGGACATCCTACGCTTCACAGATACGCAGTATTTT. This encodes CASSSRDILRFTDTQYF.

At least ten counts were recorded for this clonotype. The CDR3 does not close with the conserved phenylalanine or tryptophan, likely indicating a read error. The DNA is left out, because the CDR3 cannot be placed on it with certainty; the CDR3 is given as TCRdb lists it. The rearrangement links TRBV7-2 to TRBJ2-1; the D segment call TRBD2 is taken from the table without a DNA check. A total of 13 residues make up the CDR3, ends included. Looked up from germline, CDR1 is SGHTA and CDR2 is FQGNSA. This chain's CDR3 is CASSLSPSGTPLL.

This sequence joins TRBV27 and TRBJ2-7; unclear D gene. V was clipped by 8 bases and J by 0 bases, with 20 bases between them. Germline V gene data show CDR1 as MNHEY and CDR2 as SMNVEV (reference sequence). The CDR3 spans 16 residues. The CDR3 DNA reads as TGTGCCAGCCGCCCGGACCGTAAACTACTCTCCTACGAGCAGTACTTC. This gives the protein CASRPDRKLLSYEQYF.

This clonotype was seen ten or more times. The chain has TRBV6-1 and TRBJ2-3; 11 positions agree with TRBD2. The germline gives CDR1 MNHNS, CDR2 SASEGT. V trimming: 6 bases; J trimming: 6 bases; junction bases outside the gene matches: 20. The CDR3 has 19 amino acids. CDR3 in DNA: TGTGCCAGCAGCCTATCTAACCCTTTACTAGCGGGAGCGAGGGATACGCAGTATTTT. The encoded protein is CASSLSNPLLAGARDTQYF.

This clonotype has ten or more counts. The chain joins TRBV5-1 to TRBJ1-1, with a possible D match to TRBD1 (5 bases). Germline values: CDR1 SGHRS, CDR2 YFSETQ. V was shortened by 2 bases and J by 1 base, with 6 bases between the two germline ends. The CDR3 runs to 13 residues. The CDR3 loop is CASSFGQNTEAFF. The DNA of the CDR3 is TGCGCCAGCAGCTTCGGACAGAACACTGAAGCTTTCTTT.

This clonotype was counted only a few times. V gene TRBV9 combines with J gene TRBJ1-2, with unresolved D. This CDR3 is built from 13 residues. Trimming pared 0 bases from V and 7 bases from J, leaving 10 bases between. Germline values: CDR1 SGDLS, CDR2 YYNGEE. This chain's CDR3 is CASSVVGSGGYTF. The CDR3 nucleotides read TGTGCCAGCAGCGTAGTAGGGAGCGGTGGCTACACCTTC.

The chain carries TRBV5-1 and TRBJ2-1, with TRBD1 matching over 7 bases. Per the germline V gene, CDR1 is SGHRS and CDR2 is YFSETQ. The CDR3 contains 13 residues. V lost 1 base, J lost 9 bases, and 4 bases stayed unmatched. CDR3 sequence (DNA): TGCGCCAGCAGCTTGACACAGGGGAGTGAGCAGTTCTTC. Protein sequence: CASSLTQGSEQFF.

This clonotype was picked up many times. This chain uses TRBV20-1 with TRBJ2-5, with 10 bases lining up with TRBD2. This CDR3 comprises 14 residues. J gave up 2 bases and V 3 bases, and 3 bases lay outside the gene matches. In germline, CDR1 is DFQATT, CDR2 SNEGSKA (reference sequence). The CDR3 nucleotides read TGCAGTGCTAGGTTGGGACTAGCGCAAGAGACCCAGTACTTC. Its translation is CSARLGLAQETQYF.

Comment on this clonotype: At one end, the junction sequence differs from germline, possibly due to a read error. The rearrangement uses TRBV20-1 and TRBJ1-2; a possible D gene is TRBD1 (6 bases). The CDR3 is 13 amino acids. The germline gives CDR1 DFQATT, CDR2 SNEGSKA (reference sequence). CDR3 in amino acids: CCARGGERYGYTF. In DNA, the CDR3 is TGCTGTGCTAGAGGGGGAGAGAGGTATGGCTACACCTTC.

This clonotype was counted only a few times. The rearrangement joins TRBV18 to TRBJ2-2; TRBD1 is a possible D gene (5 bases). Trimming took 2 bases from V and 5 from J, leaving 12 bases between them. The CDR3 spans 15 residues. From germline, CDR1 is KGHSH and CDR2 LQKENI. CDR3 sequence reads: CASSPKPAGTGELFF. CDR3 nucleotide sequence: TGTGCCAGCTCACCAAAGCCAGCAGGGACCGGGGAGCTGTTTTTT. The whole variable domain, remainder taken from reference TRBV18 and TRBJ2-2, is NAGVMQNPRHLVRRRGQEARLRCSPMKGHSHVYWYRQLPEEGLKFMVYLQKENIIDESGMPKERFSAEFPKEGPSILRIQQVVRGDSAAYFCASSPKPAGTGELFFGEGSRLTVL.

Many counts were recorded for this clonotype. The CDR3 nucleotides read TGCGCCAGCAGCCAAGGGGCTAGCGCGACCACAGATACGCAGTATTTT. This gives the protein CASSQGASATTDTQYF. The rearrangement joins TRBV4-1 to TRBJ2-3, with D possibly matching TRBD2 (6 bases). The V end was cut by 1 base, the J end by 2 bases, with 13 bases between. Germline values: CDR1 MGHRA, CDR2 YSYEKL. The CDR3 loop spans 16 amino acids.

The rearrangement links TRBV27 to TRBJ2-7; TRBD1 matches at 9 bases. The CDR3 is 16 residues long. J was trimmed by 5 bases and V by 7 bases; bases with no gene match: 15. The V gene's germline CDR1 is MNHEY and CDR2 SMNVEV (reference sequence). The CDR3 DNA follows: TGTGCCAGCACCTTATCCCGGCCCGGGACAGGGAACGAGCAGTACTTC. Residues: CASTLSRPGTGNEQYF.

By proportion, this clonotype is medium-sized. The chain employs TRBV3-1 and TRBJ2-1; D ambiguous. CDR3 length: 14 amino acids. Germline values: CDR1 LGHDT, CDR2 YNNKEL (reference sequence). The V and J ends lost 4 bases and 7 bases respectively, with 14 bases between them. DNA for the CDR3: TGTGCCAGCAGCCCCTCGAAGGGTGGGAATGAGCAGTTCTTC. Translating it yields CASSPSKGGNEQFF.

A few counts support this clonotype. The chain combines TRBV9 with TRBJ2-3, with a weak D call TRBD2 (5 bases). V lost 3 bases, J lost 0 bases, and 17 bases lay in between. The CDR3 extends over 17 amino acids. Per the germline V gene, CDR1 is SGDLS and CDR2 is YYNGEE. CDR3 DNA: TGTGCCAGCAGCGAGAGGGCGGGTACCTCTAGCACAGATACGCAGTATTTT. Its translation is CASSERAGTSSTDTQYF.

There are a few counts of this clonotype. V gene TRBV6-5 combines with J gene TRBJ2-1; the match to TRBD1 covers 10 bases. This CDR3 is 17 amino acids long. Trimming cost V 0 bases and J 6 bases; bases outside gene matches: 8. Germline lookup yields CDR1 MNHEY and CDR2 SVGAGI. The CDR3 bases are TGTGCCAGCAGTTACTCCCGGGGGACAGGGGCGTTCAATGAGCAGTTCTTC. Amino acids: CASSYSRGTGAFNEQFF.

The table lists this clonotype with a few counts. The rearrangement uses TRBV7-2 and TRBJ2-1; TRBD1 aligns across 9 bases. This CDR3 is 15 amino acids long. Germline V lookup: CDR1 SGHTA, CDR2 FQGNSA. The trim removed 6 bases at V and 7 bases at J, leaving 10 bases unmatched. The CDR3 coding sequence is TGTGCCAGCAGTTCGGGACAGGGTATATATAATGAGCAGTTCTTC. Protein sequence: CASSSGQGIYNEQFF.

Ten or more counts support this clonotype. The gene calls are TRBV6-1 and TRBJ2-7; D unclear. Trimming left V 5 bases short and J 4 bases short, with 15 bases between. CDR1 is MNHNS and CDR2 is SASEGT in the germline V gene. The CDR3 consists of 14 residues. The CDR3 sequence is CASSQRLADYEQYF. CDR3 in DNA: TGTGCCAGCAGTCAACGGTTGGCGGATTACGAGCAGTACTTC.

This clonotype was detected only a few times. The CDR3 DNA follows: TGTGCCAGCAGCCAAGATGGGCTAGCGGCTGAGCAGTTCTTC. Protein sequence: CASSQDGLAAEQFF. The rearrangement uses TRBV14 and TRBJ2-1; 7 positions match TRBD2. Germline assignment: CDR1 SGHDN and CDR2 FVKESK. The CDR3 runs to 14 residues. The trim removed 0 bases at V and 9 bases at J, leaving 5 bases unmatched.

This clonotype was detected only a few times. The rearrangement links TRBV5-1 to TRBJ2-7; D tentatively fits TRBD1 or TRBD2 (5 bases each). The germline V gene has CDR1 SGHRS and CDR2 YFSETQ. The CDR3 spans 14 residues. V dropped 4 bases and J dropped 0 bases, with 11 bases sitting between them. The chain's CDR3 is CASSVWDASYEQYF. DNA for the CDR3: TGCGCCAGCAGCGTATGGGACGCCTCCTACGAGCAGTACTTC. The full variable domain, completed using reference TRBV5-1 and TRBJ2-7, is KAGVTQTPRYLIKTRGQQVTLSCSPISGHRSVSWYQQTPGQGLQFLFEYFSETQRNKGNFPGRFSGRQFSNSRSEMNVSTLELGDSALYLCASSVWDASYEQYFGPGTRLTVT.